The 9 T cell receptor beta chains below all came from one sample that was sequenced in a study of T cell changes during pregnancy in multiple sclerosis. Measured with immunoSEQ multiplex PCR; TCRdb has only the in-frame clones, and not every one. The sample lists about 84,000 clones, about 94% occurring once. The source material was peripheral blood, sampled in the third trimester of pregnancy. These receptors were obtained from a female donor with multiple sclerosis, enrolled in a pregnancy study.

The chain is built from TRBV7-9 and TRBJ1-2, with 7 bases aligning to TRBD1. J was trimmed by 8 bases and V by 0 bases; bases with no gene match: 12. The length of the CDR3 is 16 residues. The germline gives CDR1 SEHNR, CDR2 FQNEAQ (reference sequence). The CDR3 DNA reads TGTGCCAGCAGCTTAGCGCATGGACAAGGGGGCTCGGGCTACACCTTC. Amino acid sequence: CASSLAHGQGGSGYTF.

The chain combines TRBV7-6 with TRBJ2-1; TRBD2 might be the D (6 bases). The V gene lost 5 bases and the J gene lost 10 bases, with 18 bases spanning the gap. CDR3 length equals 14 residues. Per germline, CDR1 SGHVS and CDR2 FNYEAQ. CDR3 coding DNA: TGTGCCAGCAGCCCTAGGCAGGGTGGGGGGGAGCAGTTCTTC. This translates into CASSPRQGGGEQFF.

V gene TRBV7-9 combines with J gene TRBJ2-2; perhaps TRBD1 as D (6 bases). Per the germline V gene, CDR1 is SEHNR and CDR2 is FQNEAQ (reference sequence). CDR3 length equals 15 residues. Trimming cost V 11 bases and J 2 bases, with 18 bases left between them. The chain's CDR3 is CAPTTRTENTGELFF. CDR3 nucleotide sequence: TGTGCCCCTACGACCAGGACAGAAAACACCGGGGAGCTGTTTTTT.

V gene TRBV7-3 combines with J gene TRBJ2-5; 9 positions agree with TRBD1. CDR3 length equals 15 residues. The germline V gene has CDR1 SGHTA and CDR2 FQGTGA. V shed 6 bases, J shed 5 bases, and the junction held 10 bases outside the gene matches. CDR3 region: CASREGQGIGETQYF. The DNA for the CDR3 is TGTGCCAGCAGGGAGGGACAGGGCATTGGGGAGACCCAGTACTTC.

The chain employs TRBV29-1 and TRBJ2-5; D is perhaps TRBD2 (6 bases). Trimming left V 6 bases short and J 1 base short, with 12 bases between. Germline CDR1 reads SQVTM; CDR2 reads ANQGSEA. The CDR3 loop spans 13 amino acids. The CDR3 nucleotides are TGCAGCGTGGAGGGGATAACCCAAGAGACCCAGTACTTC. Its protein is CSVEGITQETQYF.

This sequence joins TRBV19 and TRBJ1-1, with TRBD1 as a possible D gene (5 bases). This CDR3 is built from 13 residues. V lost 3 bases and J lost 1, with 6 bases in between. The germline gives CDR1 LNHDA, CDR2 SQIVND (reference sequence). CDR3: CASSMGGNTEAFF. As DNA, the CDR3 is TGTGCCAGTAGTATGGGGGGGAACACTGAAGCTTTCTTT.

This chain links TRBV7-3 with TRBJ2-3; possible D gene TRBD2, 6 bases. In germline, CDR1 is SGHTA, CDR2 FQGTGA. The CDR3 is 14 amino acids. Trimming stripped 5 bases from V and 2 bases from J, with 11 bases between. The CDR3 sequence: CASSPGDYTDTQYF. The CDR3 nucleotides read TGTGCCAGCAGCCCGGGAGACTACACAGATACGCAGTATTTT. Looking up the rest from reference TRBV7-3 and TRBJ2-3 gives the full variable domain: GAGVSQTPSNKVTEKGKYVELRCDPISGHTALYWYRQSLGQGPEFLIYFQGTGAADDSGLPNDRFFAVRPEGSVSTLKIQRTERGDSAVYLCASSPGDYTDTQYFGPGTRLTVL.

This chain uses TRBV7-9 with TRBJ2-7; the match to TRBD1 covers 10 bases. Germline V gene data show CDR1 as SEHNR and CDR2 as FQNEAQ (reference sequence). The CDR3 has 17 amino acids. Trimming at V came to 2 bases and at J to 3 bases, leaving 10 bases not matched to a gene. The CDR3 reads CASSLKGQGIRDYEQYF. The DNA of the CDR3 is TGTGCCAGCAGCTTAAAGGGACAGGGGATTCGCGACTACGAGCAGTACTTC.

The chain joins TRBV12-5 to TRBJ2-1, with 13 bases lining up with TRBD2. Germline assignment: CDR1 LGHNT and CDR2 FRNRAP. The CDR3 sequence is 19 residues long. V trimming: 6 bases; J trimming: 0 bases; junction bases outside the gene matches: 11. The CDR3: CASGPPGLAGWSSYNEQFF. In DNA form, the CDR3 reads TGTGCTAGTGGCCCCCCGGGACTAGCGGGATGGAGCTCCTACAATGAGCAGTTCTTC.